Each of the 9 T cell receptor beta chains below was sequenced from the same sample in a study of shared clonotypes between healthy human individuals (dated by TCRdb to the early 2020s). The method behind the library was the immunoSEQ multiplex PCR assay. TCRdb re-hosts the immuneACCESS table, in-frame sequences only. Its copies lack some clones; in the studies checked, an unresolved V gene accounts for under half of them, and the cause for the rest is not known. The table for this sample lists 450,000 to 500,000 clones; over 70% of them were counted only once. About 13% of the sample is held by the ten biggest clonotypes. Sequenced material: PBMCs. The receptor set was obtained from a woman in her thirties or forties in good health. Some clones in this sample may be carry-over from other donors' samples.

The rearrangement links TRBV29-1 to TRBJ2-5; 9 nucleotides match TRBD1. The junction had 10 bases not matched to a gene; V was cut back by 7 bases and J by 7 bases. The CDR3 spans 13 residues. Germline V gives CDR1 SQVTM, CDR2 ANQGSEA. DNA for the CDR3: TGCAGCGACCGGACAGGGGCCGGTGGGACCCAGTACTTC. Translation: CSDRTGAGGTQYF.

This clone came up a few times. This sequence is one base from a far larger clone and is likely a read error. The V call is TRBV7-9, the J call TRBJ2-5, with D tentatively TRBD2 (5 bases). Germline loops: CDR1 SEHNR, CDR2 FQNEAQ (reference sequence). The CDR3 is 14 residues long. The CDR3 sequence is CASSSVGRVEIQYF. The CDR3 DNA follows: TGTGCCAGCAGCTCGGTGGGGAGAGTGGAGATCCAGTACTTC.

This chain uses TRBV10-2 with TRBJ2-7, with 14 bases identical to TRBD2. The germline gives CDR1 WSHSY, CDR2 SAAADI. J gave up 4 bases and V 7 bases, and 9 bases lay outside the gene matches. This CDR3 is 16 amino acids long. CDR3 sequence reads: CASTSGTSGSGYEQYF. CDR3 nucleotides: TGCGCCAGCACATCCGGGACTAGCGGGAGCGGGTACGAGCAGTACTTC.

In the case of this clone: Given a far larger clone just one base away, this is likely a sequencing read error. The chain couples TRBV2 to TRBJ2-7; D unclear. The CDR3 runs 12 residues. The germline V gene has CDR1 SNHLY and CDR2 FYNNEI. With 5 bases removed from V and 4 bases from J, the gap between germline ends came to 9 bases. The chain's CDR3 is CASSSGRYEQYF. Here the CDR3 DNA reads TGTGCCAGCAGTAGTGGACGTTACGAGCAGTACTTC.

This clone was observed a single time. The chain links TRBV7-2 to TRBJ1-1; 11 bases line up with TRBD1. CDR1 is SGHTA, CDR2 FQGNSA, per germline. The CDR3 runs 15 residues. Losses at the gene ends were 4 bases for V and 4 bases for J; bases not matched to a gene: 5. CDR3 DNA: TGTGCCAGCAGCTCACCGGACAGGGGGCTCACTGAAGCTTTCTTT. This encodes CASSSPDRGLTEAFF.

Worth noting for this clone: A far larger clone differs by one base, so this is likely a read error. The V gene is TRBV18, the J gene TRBJ2-7, with D tentatively TRBD1 (5 bases). Germline assignment: CDR1 KGHSH and CDR2 LQKENI. The CDR3 loop spans 13 amino acids. The CDR3 region is CTSSPNTGYEQYF. DNA for the CDR3: TGTACCAGCTCACCAAACACAGGCTACGAGCAGTACTTC.

V is TRBV11-3 and J is TRBJ2-5; tentatively, D is TRBD2 (6 bases). With 5 bases removed from V and 2 bases from J, the gap between germline ends came to 9 bases. This CDR3 comprises 13 residues. Germline V gene data show CDR1 as SGHNT and CDR2 as YENEEA. CDR3: CASSQTRQETQYF. The CDR3 DNA follows: TGTGCCAGCAGCCAGACTAGGCAAGAGACCCAGTACTTC.

As to this clone: A far larger clone is one base from this, pointing to a likely read error. The same CDR3 arises from other DNA sequences in this sample as well. CDR3 coding DNA: TGTGCCAGCAGCTTAGCCGGACACCAGTATAGCAATCAGCCCCAGCATTTT. This translates into CASSLAGHQYSNQPQHF. V is TRBV7-9 and J is TRBJ1-5; possibly TRBD1 for D (5 bases). V lost 0 bases to trimming and J lost 0 bases, with 12 bases between them. Germline CDR1 reads SEHNR; CDR2 reads FQNEAQ (reference sequence). The CDR3 length is 17 residues.

The CDR3 sequence is CASSVDSHQPQHF. CDR3 in DNA: TGTGCCAGCAGCGTAGATTCGCACCAGCCCCAGCATTTT. The V and J genes are TRBV9 and TRBJ1-5; D remains unclear. Per germline, CDR1 SGDLS and CDR2 YYNGEE. The germline V and J ends were trimmed by 0 bases and 7 bases, with 8 bases remaining between them. CDR3 length: 13 amino acids.